The 18 T cell receptor beta chains below were found in one sample sequenced in a study of T cell changes during pregnancy in multiple sclerosis. Some clones are missing from TCRdb's copy, which holds only in-frame ones; the method was immunoSEQ multiplex PCR. The sample includes tens of thousands of clones, approximately 92% seen only once; the top ten take 0.25%. The sequenced sample was CD4+ T cells from peripheral blood mononuclear cells, obtained in the third trimester of pregnancy. Source of these receptors: a female donor with multiple sclerosis, enrolled in a pregnancy study.

The V gene is TRBV2, the J gene TRBJ1-1; 9 bases are a match to TRBD1. The germline gives CDR1 SNHLY, CDR2 FYNNEI. There are 14 residues in the CDR3. The V and J ends lost 6 bases and 2 bases, in that order; junction bases with no gene match: 4. CDR3 sequence reads: CASSQTGGNTEAFF. DNA of the CDR3: TGTGCCAGCAGCCAGACAGGGGGAAACACTGAAGCTTTCTTT.

The chain couples TRBV19 to TRBJ1-2; TRBD1 matches 9 bases. J lost 7 bases, V lost 6 bases, and 15 bases had no gene match. The CDR3 is 16 amino acids. CDR1 is LNHDA, CDR2 SQIVND, per germline (reference sequence). The CDR3 region has the DNA TGTGCCAGTAGGATTCGACCGGGACAGGGTTCGGCTGGCTACACCTTC. Protein sequence: CASRIRPGQGSAGYTF. Complete variable domain (other parts from reference TRBV19 and TRBJ1-2): DGGITQSPKYLFRKEGQNVTLSCEQNLNHDAMYWYRQDPGQGLRLIYYSQIVNDFQKGDIAEGYSVSREKKESFPLTVTSAQKNPTAFYLCASRIRPGQGSAGYTFGSGTRLTVV.

The CDR3 loop is CASSFDRGRNTQYF. The DNA of the CDR3 is TGTGCCAGCAGCTTTGACAGGGGGCGGAATACGCAGTATTTT. This rearrangement joins TRBV5-4 to TRBJ2-3; TRBD1 agrees at 10 bases. J gave up 7 bases and V 2 bases, and 4 bases lay outside the gene matches. The germline V gene has CDR1 SGHNT and CDR2 YYREEE (reference sequence). This CDR3 contains 14 residues.

The CDR3 reads CASSLWGPVRDDTQYF. The DNA for the CDR3 is TGTGCCAGCAGCTTATGGGGGCCCGTGAGGGATGATACGCAGTATTTT. J is TRBJ2-3 and V is TRBV7-2; perhaps TRBD1 as D (6 bases). The V end lost 2 bases, the J end lost 6 bases, and 18 bases lay between the germline ends. CDR1 SGHTA and CDR2 FQGNSA come from the germline V gene. The CDR3 length is 16 residues. The full variable domain, completed using reference TRBV7-2 and TRBJ2-3, is GAGVSQSPSNKVTEKGKDVELRCDPISGHTALYWYRQSLGQGLEFLIYFQGNSAPDKSGLPSDRFSAERTGGSVSTLTIQRTQQEDSAVYLCASSLWGPVRDDTQYFGPGTRLTVL.

The chain couples TRBV13 to TRBJ2-1, with 8 bases aligning to TRBD1. Germline CDR1 is PRHDT and CDR2 is FYEKMQ (reference sequence). Losses at the gene ends were 5 bases for V and 7 bases for J; bases not matched to a gene: 16. This CDR3 region has 17 residues. Here the CDR3 DNA reads TGTGCCAGCAGCCCACAAATTCACAGGGGGAAACGAAATGAGCAGTTCTTC. Its translation: CASSPQIHRGKRNEQFF.

The chain recombines TRBV2 with TRBJ1-1; 11 bases are shared with TRBD1. This CDR3 has 14 residues. CDR1 SNHLY and CDR2 FYNNEI come from the germline V gene. V was pared by 5 bases and J by 4 bases, with 3 bases of the junction left unmatched. CDR3 protein: CASSRDRGGTEAFF. The CDR3 nucleotides are TGTGCCAGCAGTCGGGACAGGGGGGGCACTGAAGCTTTCTTT.

The rearrangement uses TRBV7-3 and TRBJ1-3; 7 bases fit TRBD1. V dropped 4 bases and J dropped 6; count of bases not matched to a gene: 9. The germline V gene encodes CDR1 SGHTA and CDR2 FQGTGA. The length of the CDR3 is 15 residues. The CDR3 nucleotides are TGTGCCAGCAGCTCTTTCGGGACAGATGAAAACACCATATATTTT. It translates to CASSSFGTDENTIYF.

V usage is TRBV5-4 and J usage is TRBJ2-5; 7 positions match TRBD1. Germline lookup yields CDR1 SGHNT and CDR2 YYREEE (reference sequence). Trimming removed 0 bases from V and 2 bases from J; junction bases left unmatched: 4. The CDR3 consists of 15 residues. CDR3 amino acids: CASSLDGTVQETQYF. The CDR3 DNA follows: TGTGCCAGCAGCTTGGACGGGACAGTACAAGAGACCCAGTACTTC.

The V gene is TRBV6-1, the J gene TRBJ2-7; TRBD2 matches 8 bases. V was clipped by 3 bases and J by 2 bases; unmatched bases: 9. The germline CDR1 and CDR2 sequences are MNHNS and SASEGT. The CDR3 is 16 residues long. The CDR3 nucleotides are TGTGCCAGCAGTGACCCCGGACTAGCCACCCCCTACGAGCAGTACTTC. This gives the protein CASSDPGLATPYEQYF.

The count of this clone is one. The V gene is TRBV7-8, the J gene TRBJ2-1; D is perhaps TRBD2 (5 bases). Per the germline V gene, CDR1 is SGHVS and CDR2 is FQNEAQ. Trimming removed 5 bases from V and 9 bases from J, with 14 bases in between. The CDR3 is 13 residues long. Here the CDR3 reads CASSRILESEQFF. The CDR3, as DNA: TGTGCCAGCAGCCGTATACTAGAGAGTGAGCAGTTCTTC.

This clone occurred once. The chain combines TRBV5-1 with TRBJ2-5; D gene uncertain. Trimming removed 4 bases at V and 5 bases at J, with 6 bases between. This CDR3 has 11 residues. Germline CDR1 SGHRS, CDR2 YFSETQ. The CDR3 region is CASSREETQYF. In DNA, the CDR3 is TGCGCCAGCAGCAGAGAGGAGACCCAGTACTTC.

V and J are TRBV5-1 and TRBJ2-1; 10 nucleotides line up with TRBD2. CDR1 is SGHRS, CDR2 YFSETQ, per germline. Trimming cost V 2 bases and J 5 bases; bases outside gene matches: 4. The CDR3 is 15 amino acids. This CDR3 reads CASSFASGSNNEQFF. The CDR3, as DNA: TGCGCCAGCAGCTTTGCTAGCGGGAGCAACAATGAGCAGTTCTTC. Drawing the rest from reference TRBV5-1 and TRBJ2-1, the complete variable domain is KAGVTQTPRYLIKTRGQQVTLSCSPISGHRSVSWYQQTPGQGLQFLFEYFSETQRNKGNFPGRFSGRQFSNSRSEMNVSTLELGDSALYLCASSFASGSNNEQFFGPGTRLTVL.

This clone occurred once. The V and J genes are TRBV5-5 and TRBJ2-7; 9 bases map to TRBD2. The germline V gene has CDR1 SGHKS and CDR2 YYEKEE (reference sequence). Trimming removed 1 base from V and 3 bases from J; junction bases left unmatched: 2. The length of the CDR3 is 14 residues. The CDR3 nucleotides read TGTGCCAGCAGCTTGCAACTAGCGGGCTACGAGCAGTACTTC. It encodes CASSLQLAGYEQYF.

This rearrangement joins TRBV18 to TRBJ1-1; 9 nucleotides align to TRBD1. J gave up 3 bases and V 3 bases, and 5 bases lay outside the gene matches. The germline gives CDR1 KGHSH, CDR2 LQKENI. The length of the CDR3 is 15 residues. CDR3 DNA sequence: TGTGCCAGCTCACCTAAACGGACAGGGGACACTGAAGCTTTCTTT. It translates to CASSPKRTGDTEAFF.

This clone was observed a handful of times. The V call is TRBV2, the J call TRBJ1-2; D not resolved. V gave up 6 bases and J gave up 4 bases, with 12 bases separating them. From germline, CDR1 is SNHLY and CDR2 FYNNEI. The CDR3 is 13 amino acids. In nucleotides, the CDR3 is TGTGCCAGCAGCCTCGTGACGGGCTATGGCTACACCTTC. Encoded protein: CASSLVTGYGYTF.

The chain links TRBV27 to TRBJ2-1; maybe TRBD1 (6 bases). With 6 bases removed from V and 0 bases from J, the gap between germline ends came to 15 bases. CDR1 and CDR2 from the germline V gene are MNHEY and SMNVEV (reference sequence). The CDR3 has 16 amino acids. The CDR3 DNA is TGTGCCAGCAGGTCAGGGGCCGTGAACTCCTACAATGAGCAGTTCTTC. It encodes CASRSGAVNSYNEQFF.

The gene calls are TRBV10-1 and TRBJ2-6; 9 bases agree with TRBD1. The J segment lost 4 bases and the V segment lost 11 bases, leaving 15 bases of the junction unmatched. CDR1 and CDR2 from the germline V gene are WNHNN and SYGVQD (reference sequence). There are 17 residues in the CDR3. CDR3 coding DNA: TGCGCCGTTCCCGCCGGGACAGGGTGGTCGGGGGCCAACGTCCTGACTTTC. Protein product: CAVPAGTGWSGANVLTF.

The J gene is TRBJ1-5, the V gene TRBV19; a weak D match, TRBD1 (5 bases). The CDR3 runs 18 residues. From germline, CDR1 is LNHDA and CDR2 SQIVND (reference sequence). Trimming took 3 bases from V and 3 from J, leaving 21 bases between them. Here the CDR3 DNA reads TGTGCCAGTAGTATTCCCCCTTCAGGGATAGACCTCAATCAGCCCCAGCATTTT. Protein sequence: CASSIPPSGIDLNQPQHF.